The T cell receptor beta chain under discussion was sequenced for a study of T cell responses to AZD1222 COVID-19 vaccine. Across the study: The analysis combined second doses at about 4 or about 12 weeks.

Study conclusions and caveats: Epitopes outside B.1.351 and B.1.1.7 mutated regions reportedly drew nearly half of spike TCRs.

Only in-frame clones appear in the TCRdb table, and some are missing; sequencing was by immunoSEQ multiplex PCR. The data contain around 78,000 clones, under 95% of them singletons. The CDR3 has 14 residues. The germline V gene has CDR1 LGHDT and CDR2 YNNKEL (reference sequence). The V segment lost 2 bases and the J segment 9 bases; nucleotides outside the gene matches: 1. In regard to this clone: The antigen is undetermined.

V usage is TRBV3-1 (or the pseudogene TRBV3-2) and J usage is TRBJ1-6; 10 nucleotides line up with TRBD1. The clonotype was recovered from an adult in good health. The material was peripheral blood, obtained on day 0 of AZD1222 vaccination. This CDR3 is CASSQRDRGSPLHF. CDR3 bases: TGTGCCAGCAGCCAAAGGGACAGGGGTTCACCCCTCCACTTT.